This entry concerns a single T cell receptor (beta chain). Its antigen is still unknown. No much larger clone is present one base from it, and per-base qualities are unavailable. The data were obtained in a study of blood T cell repertoires in COVID-19 (TCRdb year 2020). In the study overall: Samples covering the acute and convalescent phases of COVID-19 were provided by collaborators in the United States, Italy and Spain. The material from the prospective study consisted of cDNA or gDNA derived from T cells, B-cell-depleted T cells, or PBMCs. Subjects who had been exposed to COVID-19, were actively infected with it, or had recovered from it provided the deeply sampled blood TCRbeta repertoires that made up the dataset. A freely available public database, intended as a resource for researchers studying the immune response to SARS-CoV-2, is where the repertoires were released. The samples were drawn from the first 160 participants of the ongoing ImmuneRACE study and from 950 to 1,500 subjects provided by 6 global collaborators. Nearly every sample came with metadata listing a de-identified subject ID, COVID-19 status, age in years and sex. HLA class I and class II types, where available, came from metadata supplied by the sample provider rather than from assay-based typing. What the study reported, not specific to this receptor: How much clinical and demographic metadata was included differed by source and by participant, and the metadata was provided uncurated.

TCRbeta CDR3 regions were amplified from genomic DNA using the immunoSEQ Assay, a bias-controlled multiplex PCR. The authors' pipeline ran thus. Nucleated cell counts per sample were estimated from amplification of reference gene primers within the assay. To quantify the absolute abundance of each unique TCRbeta CDR3 rearrangement, sequence reads were collapsed and filtered. For each sample, productive Simpson clonality was calculated by taking the square root of Simpson's diversity index across productive rearrangements. Drawn from immuneACCESS, this table holds only the in-frame rearrangements with V and J called that TCRdb kept. Clones are partly lost; checked studies trace under half to an unresolved V gene and leave the rest unexplained. V, J and clone size reflect that table, while D and trimming were determined from the DNA. This sample is represented by about 200,000 clones; over 70% of them were singletons. 5.5% to 8.5% of the sample comes from the top ten.

Germline trimming: 3 bases from V, 2 bases from J; junction bases outside gene matches: 2. The CDR3 runs 14 amino acids, cysteine and phenylalanine included. CDR3 DNA only is kept here, 42 bases in frame from base 1. The germline V gene specifies SGHVS as CDR1 and FQNEAQ as CDR2. The collaborating institutions used their own protocols to collect whole blood in K2EDTA tubes. For TCRbeta analysis, collaborators shipped samples as frozen whole blood, isolated PBMCs, or DNA extracted from either of those sample types. Rearrangement joined TRBV7-8 to TRBJ1-2, with 8 bases matching TRBD1. The TCR sequence derives from a man aged 55-75 years with acute or convalescent COVID-19. Sequencing input: peripheral blood. The DNA is as follows: TGTGCCAGCAGCTTGGGACAGGACAACTATGGCTACACCTTC. It is translated as CASSLGQDNYGYTF.